Presented here are 25 T cell receptor beta chains from one specimen sequenced in a study of cytomegalovirus exposure and HLA in healthy donors. PCR used 60 Vbeta primers and 13 Jbeta primers. Assay: immunoSEQ multiplex PCR; the TCRdb copy retains only in-frame clones and omits some. The sample holds 190,000 or so clones, 83% seen once. The sequenced sample consisted of PBMCs. The source is a man aged 50-59 years in good health and CMV-seronegative.

This rearrangement joins TRBV7-3 to TRBJ2-1; TRBD2 aligns across 9 bases. The CDR3 has 16 amino acids. Germline values: CDR1 SGHTA, CDR2 FQGTGA. The ends lost 0 bases at V and 2 bases at J; junction bases unmatched: 2. The CDR3 DNA sequence: TGTGCCAGCAGCTTAACGTTAGCGGGGGCCTACAATGAGCAGTTCTTC. As protein: CASSLTLAGAYNEQFF.

The chain carries TRBV7-9 and TRBJ1-4; D not resolved. Trimming took 5 bases from V and 7 from J, leaving 17 bases between them. Germline V gene data show CDR1 as SEHNR and CDR2 as FQNEAQ (reference sequence). The length of the CDR3 is 15 residues. The CDR3, as DNA: TGTGCCAGCAGCCCCTCCGCAGACTTCAGTGAAAAACTGTTTTTT. It translates to CASSPSADFSEKLFF.

The rearrangement links TRBV19 to TRBJ1-6; D gene uncertain. The germline CDR1 and CDR2 sequences are LNHDA and SQIVND (reference sequence). The CDR3 spans 11 residues. V dropped 4 bases and J dropped 7 bases, with 2 bases sitting between them. The CDR3 loop is CASSTNSPLHF. The CDR3 nucleotides are TGTGCCAGTAGTACAAATTCACCCCTCCACTTT.

This clone came up once. This sequence joins TRBV10-3 and TRBJ2-7; 7 bases match TRBD1. This CDR3 contains 15 residues. V gave up 2 bases and J gave up 3 bases; unmatched junction bases: 7. Germline-derived CDR1 and CDR2 are ENHRY and SYGVKD. CDR3 residues: CAISETGDKYYEQYF. CDR3 in DNA: TGTGCCATCAGTGAGACAGGGGACAAGTACTACGAGCAGTACTTC.

The chain couples TRBV9 to TRBJ1-1, with D maybe TRBD1 (6 bases). The CDR3 sequence is 14 residues long. Trimming left V 7 bases short and J 1 base short, with 14 bases between. The germline V gene has CDR1 SGDLS and CDR2 YYNGEE. The CDR3 region is CASALGTPNTEAFF. The CDR3 DNA sequence: TGTGCCAGCGCGCTCGGGACACCGAACACTGAAGCTTTCTTT.

The chain uses TRBV11-2 and TRBJ2-5; the match to TRBD2 covers 7 bases. Germline assignment: CDR1 SGHAT and CDR2 FQNNGV. The CDR3 length is 14 residues. The trim removed 3 bases at V and 2 bases at J, leaving 3 bases unmatched. The CDR3 DNA reads TGTGCCAGCAGCTTTGCGGGACTACAAGAGACCCAGTACTTC. Its translation: CASSFAGLQETQYF.

The chain employs TRBV7-2 and TRBJ1-4; D possibly corresponds to TRBD1 (5 bases). Trimming removed 5 bases at V and 1 base at J, with 14 bases between. This CDR3 has 16 residues. Germline-derived CDR1 and CDR2 are SGHTA and FQGNSA. The CDR3 spells CASSLRRGGTNEKLFF. The CDR3, as DNA: TGTGCCAGCAGCCTTCGTCGGGGGGGAACTAATGAAAAACTGTTTTTT.

The chain uses TRBV4-1 and TRBJ2-1; 9 bases are shared with TRBD1. J was trimmed by 7 bases and V by 1 base; bases with no gene match: 11. Germline lookup yields CDR1 MGHRA and CDR2 YSYEKL. The CDR3 totals 17 residues. CDR3 coding DNA: TGCGCCAGCAGCCAAGTAGCCGGGACAGGGCGTAAAAATGAGCAGTTCTTC. It encodes CASSQVAGTGRKNEQFF.

The chain combines TRBV7-2 with TRBJ2-3, with TRBD2 matching 12 bases. With V trimmed by 7 bases and J by 3 bases, 14 bases remained unmatched. The CDR3 covers 18 residues. Germline CDR1 SGHTA, CDR2 FQGNSA. The CDR3 sequence: CASTRGGLAGGRTDTQYF. The DNA for the CDR3 is TGTGCCAGCACCCGGGGGGGGCTAGCGGGAGGGCGTACAGATACGCAGTATTTT.

V usage is TRBV12-5 and J usage is TRBJ2-5; 9 nucleotides agree with TRBD2. This CDR3 comprises 14 residues. CDR1 is LGHNT and CDR2 is FRNRAP in the germline V gene. V was clipped by 6 bases and J by 4 bases; unmatched bases: 6. CDR3 amino acids: CASGIAGGRETQYF. For the CDR3, the DNA is TGTGCTAGTGGCATTGCGGGGGGGCGAGAGACCCAGTACTTC.

The V call is TRBV5-8, the J call TRBJ2-3, with 7 positions matching TRBD2. The ends lost 10 bases at V and 3 bases at J; junction bases unmatched: 5. CDR1 is SGHTS and CDR2 is YDEGEE in the germline V gene. The CDR3 sequence is 12 residues long. CDR3 amino acids: CARGGGTDTQYF. The CDR3 DNA is TGTGCCCGCGGCGGGGGTACAGATACGCAGTATTTT.

The rearrangement joins TRBV6-6 to TRBJ2-2; weak D call: TRBD2 (6 bases). In germline, CDR1 is MNHNY, CDR2 SVGAGI (reference sequence). V was shortened by 4 bases and J by 5 bases, with 17 bases between the two germline ends. The CDR3 is made up of 16 amino acids. This CDR3 is CASSSPRVAVTGELFF. In DNA form, the CDR3 reads TGTGCCAGCAGTTCACCCCGGGTAGCGGTTACCGGGGAGCTGTTTTTT.

The chain couples TRBV5-6 to TRBJ2-1, with D possibly TRBD2 on 6 matching bases. This CDR3 contains 16 residues. Trimming took 3 bases from V and 9 from J, leaving 22 bases between them. The V gene's germline CDR1 is SGHDT and CDR2 YYEEEE. CDR3 residues: CASSSTRDPFFGEQFF. CDR3 nucleotide sequence: TGTGCCAGCAGCTCGACGCGGGACCCATTTTTTGGTGAGCAGTTCTTC.

The gene calls are TRBV7-8 and TRBJ2-7; 7 nucleotides match TRBD1. V was pared by 4 bases and J by 2 bases, with 8 bases of the junction left unmatched. The CDR3 runs to 15 residues. The germline gives CDR1 SGHVS, CDR2 FQNEAQ. CDR3 bases: TGTGCCAGCAGCTCTTACCGGGACAGACCCTACGAGCAGTACTTC. Protein product: CASSSYRDRPYEQYF.

The gene calls are TRBV25-1 and TRBJ1-4, with a tentative D call TRBD1 (6 bases). The CDR3 loop spans 15 amino acids. The germline CDR1 and CDR2 sequences are MGHDK and SYGVNS. Trimming pared 6 bases from V and 4 bases from J, leaving 15 bases between. This CDR3 is CASSRRRDNNEKLFF. The CDR3 DNA reads TGTGCCAGCAGCCGGAGAAGGGACAATAATGAAAAACTGTTTTTT.

This chain uses TRBV6-5 with TRBJ2-7; TRBD2 matches at 10 bases. Losses at the gene ends were 2 bases for V and 2 bases for J; bases not matched to a gene: 3. Germline assignment: CDR1 MNHEY and CDR2 SVGAGI. The CDR3 runs 15 residues. The CDR3 spells CASSYVAGGPYEQYF. The CDR3 DNA reads TGTGCCAGCAGTTACGTAGCGGGGGGCCCCTACGAGCAGTACTTC.

The chain links TRBV6-5 to TRBJ2-7; TRBD2 matches 7 bases. Germline V CDR1 and CDR2: MNHEY, SVGAGI. This CDR3 region has 14 residues. J lost 3 bases, V lost 6 bases, and 8 bases had no gene match. CDR3 nucleotide sequence: TGTGCCAGCAGCCACCGCGGGAGCAGCTACGAGCAGTACTTC. Protein: CASSHRGSSYEQYF.

This clone has only a few counts. This chain connects TRBV19 to TRBJ1-4; D is undetermined. Trimming pared 3 bases from V and 5 bases from J, leaving 10 bases between. The germline V gene encodes CDR1 LNHDA and CDR2 SQIVND (reference sequence). The CDR3 is 14 amino acids. CDR3 nucleotides: TGTGCCAGTAGTATTCAGGCGGGGAATGAAAAACTGTTTTTT. It translates to CASSIQAGNEKLFF.

V is TRBV27 and J is TRBJ1-3, with D possibly being TRBD1 (6 bases). Germline V CDR1 and CDR2: MNHEY, SMNVEV (reference sequence). The CDR3 runs 15 residues. V was shortened by 3 bases and J by 4 bases, with 13 bases between the two germline ends. For the CDR3, the DNA is TGTGCCAGCAGTTTCTCCGGGACATTGGGAAACACCATATATTTT. This translates into CASSFSGTLGNTIYF.

This sequence joins TRBV4-1 and TRBJ1-2; 7 nucleotides match TRBD1. The germline CDR1 and CDR2 sequences are MGHRA and YSYEKL. V dropped 3 bases and J dropped 6; count of bases not matched to a gene: 10. The length of the CDR3 is 15 residues. The CDR3 DNA follows: TGCGCCAGCAGCCAGCAGGGTGCAGGGGGTGATGGCTACACCTTC. Translated: CASSQQGAGGDGYTF.

This chain joins TRBV4-1 and TRBJ1-4; 12 nucleotides agree with TRBD1. J was trimmed by 3 bases and V by 3 bases; bases with no gene match: 5. Germline V lookup: CDR1 MGHRA, CDR2 YSYEKL. CDR3 length equals 17 residues. CDR3 in DNA: TGCGCCAGCAGCCAGGGACAGGGGGCTTGGGCTAATGAAAAACTGTTTTTT. Protein sequence: CASSQGQGAWANEKLFF.

The chain combines TRBV28 with TRBJ2-7, with TRBD1 matching over 9 bases. CDR3 length equals 14 residues. Germline V CDR1 and CDR2: MDHEN, SYDVKM. V lost 5 bases to trimming and J lost 4 bases; unmatched junction nucleotides: 6. CDR3 region: CASSIQGAWYEQYF. The CDR3 DNA reads TGTGCCAGCAGTATACAGGGGGCTTGGTACGAGCAGTACTTC.

The gene calls are TRBV27 and TRBJ1-2; possible D gene TRBD1, 6 bases. Germline V gene lookup returns CDR1 MNHEY and CDR2 SMNVEV (reference sequence). The CDR3 runs 13 residues. Between the trimmed V and J ends, which lost 4 bases and 4 bases, there was a span of 10 bases. The CDR3 loop is CASSSDRLYGYTF. CDR3 DNA: TGTGCCAGCAGTTCCGACAGGCTCTATGGCTACACCTTC.

This chain links TRBV18 with TRBJ1-2; the D gene is possibly TRBD1 (6 bases). The ends were cut back, 2 bases at V and 4 bases at J, with 17 bases in the middle. The germline V gene encodes CDR1 KGHSH and CDR2 LQKENI. The CDR3 runs to 16 residues. For the CDR3, the DNA is TGTGCCAGCTCACCAGCTGGGGGCTCTACGGGCTATGGCTACACCTTC. Protein: CASSPAGGSTGYGYTF.

This chain joins TRBV25-1 and TRBJ1-1; tentatively, D is TRBD1 (5 bases). Germline V lookup: CDR1 MGHDK, CDR2 SYGVNS. V shed 2 bases and J shed 6 bases, with 16 bases lying between them. CDR3 length: 15 amino acids. CDR3 nucleotide sequence: TGTGCCAGCAGTGAACCCGGACGTTGGGGCGCTGAAGCTTTCTTT. It translates to CASSEPGRWGAEAFF.